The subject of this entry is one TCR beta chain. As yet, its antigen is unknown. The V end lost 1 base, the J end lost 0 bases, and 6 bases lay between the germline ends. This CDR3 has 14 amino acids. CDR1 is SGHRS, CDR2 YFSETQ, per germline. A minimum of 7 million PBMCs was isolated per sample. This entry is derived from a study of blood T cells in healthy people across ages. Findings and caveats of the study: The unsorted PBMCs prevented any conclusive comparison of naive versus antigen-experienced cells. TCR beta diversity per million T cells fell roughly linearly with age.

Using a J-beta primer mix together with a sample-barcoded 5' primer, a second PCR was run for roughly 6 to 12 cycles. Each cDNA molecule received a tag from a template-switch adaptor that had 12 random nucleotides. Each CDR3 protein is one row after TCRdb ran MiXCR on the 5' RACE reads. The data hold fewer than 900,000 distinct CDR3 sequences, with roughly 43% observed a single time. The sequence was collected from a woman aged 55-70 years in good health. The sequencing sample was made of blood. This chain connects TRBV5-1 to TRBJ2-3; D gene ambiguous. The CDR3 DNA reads TGCGCCAGCAGCTTGTCGATGAGCACAGATACGCAGTATTTT. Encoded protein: CASSLSMSTDTQYF.